One and the same sample provided the 2 T cell receptor beta chains below, sequenced in a study of blood T cells in healthy people across ages. Alongside a J-beta primer mix, a sample-barcoded 5' primer served in a second PCR lasting roughly 7 to 12 cycles. Via MiXCR, TCRdb re-called the 5' RACE reads, giving one row per CDR3 protein. The sample records about 1.8 million distinct CDR3 sequences, around half being singletons. Sequencing used blood. These receptors all come from a woman aged 40 to 50 in good health.

The chain employs TRBV7-3 and TRBJ2-1; maybe TRBD2 (6 bases). The CDR3 spans 13 residues. The ends were cut back, 5 bases at V and 7 bases at J, with 12 bases in the middle. Germline V gene sequence: CDR1 SGHTA, CDR2 FQGTGA. This chain's CDR3 is CASSKVRGNEQFF. CDR3 DNA sequence: TGTGCCAGCAGCAAGGTTCGGGGGAATGAGCAGTTCTTC.

In this sample, this clonotype turned up many times. The rearrangement joins TRBV24-1 to TRBJ2-5, with 7 bases that match TRBD2. Germline values: CDR1 KGHDR, CDR2 SFDVKD. This CDR3 region has 15 residues. The trim removed 3 bases at V and 4 bases at J, leaving 7 bases unmatched. The CDR3 loop is CATSDGTNRGETQYF. As DNA, the CDR3 is TGTGCCACCAGTGATGGGACTAACCGAGGAGAGACCCAGTACTTC.